These T cell receptor beta chains were read from a single sample in a study of T cell responses to AZD1222 COVID-19 vaccine. Only in-frame clones appear in the TCRdb table, and some are missing; sequencing was by immunoSEQ multiplex PCR. This table has about 56,000 clones, roughly 85% appearing once. This specimen consisted of peripheral blood, obtained on day 0 of AZD1222 vaccination. The receptors come from an adult in good health. Both conserved end residues are part of each CDR3.

V gene	CDR3 protein
TRBV5-1	CASSSSGTGVNEQFF
TRBV5-6	CASNLGLAGVLGTDTQYF
TRBV3-1/TRBV3-2	CASSQTKTSYRSGEQFF
TRBV5-4	CASSFTHRGVAGGETQYF
TRBV28	CASSRTGGGYTF
TRBV30	CAWSFGQAEPQHF
TRBV29-1	CSVGHGTQETQYF
TRBV18	CASSPDRGGTDNEQFF
TRBV7-8	CASSLALGLNLGEQYF
TRBV6-4	CASSEGQGANSPLHF
TRBV5-5	CASSLSTPNTEAFF
TRBV29-1	CSARTVLGAEAFF
TRBV19	CASLLGNTEAFF
TRBV7-2	CASSLGAGDPYNEQFF
TRBV7-6	CASSLGGAQDTSYEQYF
TRBV11-2	CASSLTYEQYF
TRBV19	CASSPLGRAYEQYF
TRBV10-3	CAISNLGQNQETQYF
TRBV19	CASSISGPPREGYTF
TRBV3-1/TRBV3-2	CASSQILRGDGYTF
TRBV27	CASSLVAGGSSYEQYF
TRBV19	CASSKGTGVGPSYGYTF
TRBV6-5	CATTRTYSEEQYF
TRBV5-8	CASSLRGFGEAFF
TRBV9	CASTLYGDEQFF
TRBV6-6	CASSPGGAWDNEQFF